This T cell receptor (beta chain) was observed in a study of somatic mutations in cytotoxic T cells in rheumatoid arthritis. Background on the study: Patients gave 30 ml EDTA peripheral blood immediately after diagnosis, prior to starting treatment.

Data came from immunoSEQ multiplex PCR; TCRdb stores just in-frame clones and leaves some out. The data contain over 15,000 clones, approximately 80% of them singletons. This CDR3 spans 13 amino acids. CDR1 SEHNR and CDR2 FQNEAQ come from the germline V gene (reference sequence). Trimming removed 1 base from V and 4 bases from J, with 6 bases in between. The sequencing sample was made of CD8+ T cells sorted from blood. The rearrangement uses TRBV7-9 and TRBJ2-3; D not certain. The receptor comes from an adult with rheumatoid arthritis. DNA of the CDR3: TGTGCCAGCAGCTTAGGGGTCCCAGATACGCAGTATTTT. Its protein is CASSLGVPDTQYF.